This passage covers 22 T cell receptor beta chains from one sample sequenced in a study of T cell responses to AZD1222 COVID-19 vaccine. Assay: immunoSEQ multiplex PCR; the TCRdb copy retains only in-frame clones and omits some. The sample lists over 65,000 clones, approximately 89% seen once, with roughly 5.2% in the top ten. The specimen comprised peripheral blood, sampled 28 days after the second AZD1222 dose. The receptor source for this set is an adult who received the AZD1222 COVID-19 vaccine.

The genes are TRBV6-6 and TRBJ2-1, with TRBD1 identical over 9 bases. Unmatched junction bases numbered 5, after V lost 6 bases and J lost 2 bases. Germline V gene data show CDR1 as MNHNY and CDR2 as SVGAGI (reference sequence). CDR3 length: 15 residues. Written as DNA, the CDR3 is TGTGCCAGCAGCCCGACAGGGGGGCCCTACAATGAGCAGTTCTTC. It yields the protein CASSPTGGPYNEQFF.

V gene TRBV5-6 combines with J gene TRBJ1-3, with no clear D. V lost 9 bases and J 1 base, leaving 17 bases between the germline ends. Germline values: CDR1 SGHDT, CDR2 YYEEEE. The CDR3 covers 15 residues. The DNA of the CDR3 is TGTGCCACCTCTAATATCGGGGTTTCTGGAAACACCATATATTTT. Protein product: CATSNIGVSGNTIYF.

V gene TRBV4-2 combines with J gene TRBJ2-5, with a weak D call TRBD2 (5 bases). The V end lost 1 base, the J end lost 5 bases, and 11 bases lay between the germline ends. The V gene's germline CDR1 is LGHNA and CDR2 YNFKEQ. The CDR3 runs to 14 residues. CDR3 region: CASSQAPAVETQYF. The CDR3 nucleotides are TGTGCCAGCAGCCAAGCGCCAGCGGTGGAGACCCAGTACTTC.

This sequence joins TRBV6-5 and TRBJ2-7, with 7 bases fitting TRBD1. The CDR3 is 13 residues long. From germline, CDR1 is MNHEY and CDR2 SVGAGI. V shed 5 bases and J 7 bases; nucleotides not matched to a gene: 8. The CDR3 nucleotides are TGTGCCAGCAGTAGAGGGGTCAGGGGGGAGCAGTACTTC. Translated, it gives CASSRGVRGEQYF.

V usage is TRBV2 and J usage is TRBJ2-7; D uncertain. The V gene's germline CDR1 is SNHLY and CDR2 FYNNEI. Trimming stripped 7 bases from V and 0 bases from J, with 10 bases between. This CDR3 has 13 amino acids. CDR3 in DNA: TGTGCCAGCAACATGGGGAACTCCTACGAGCAGTACGTC. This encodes CASNMGNSYEQYV.

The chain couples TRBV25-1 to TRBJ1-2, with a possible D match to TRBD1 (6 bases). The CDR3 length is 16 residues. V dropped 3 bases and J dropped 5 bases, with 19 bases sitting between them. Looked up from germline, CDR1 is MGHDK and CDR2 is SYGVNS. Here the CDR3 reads CASSDTQGRTEYGYTF. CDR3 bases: TGTGCCAGCAGTGATACCCAGGGGAGGACCGAATATGGCTACACCTTC.

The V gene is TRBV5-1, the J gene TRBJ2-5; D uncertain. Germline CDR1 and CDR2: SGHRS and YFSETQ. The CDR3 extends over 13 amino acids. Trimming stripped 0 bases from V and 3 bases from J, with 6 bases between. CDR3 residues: CASSLGLKETQYF. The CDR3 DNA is TGCGCCAGCAGCTTGGGATTAAAAGAGACCCAGTACTTC.

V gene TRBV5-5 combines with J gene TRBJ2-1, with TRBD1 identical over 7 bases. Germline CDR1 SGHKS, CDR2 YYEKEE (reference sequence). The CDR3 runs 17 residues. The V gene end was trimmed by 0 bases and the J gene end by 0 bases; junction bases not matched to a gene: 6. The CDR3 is CASSLDPGQSSYNEQFF. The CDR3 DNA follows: TGTGCCAGCAGCTTGGATCCGGGACAGAGCTCCTACAATGAGCAGTTCTTC.

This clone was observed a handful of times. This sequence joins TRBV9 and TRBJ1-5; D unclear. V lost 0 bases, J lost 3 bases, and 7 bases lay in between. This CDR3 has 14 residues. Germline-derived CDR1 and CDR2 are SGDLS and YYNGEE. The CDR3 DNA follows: TGTGCCAGCAGCGTAGGAGAATTCAATCAGCCCCAGCATTTT. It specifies CASSVGEFNQPQHF. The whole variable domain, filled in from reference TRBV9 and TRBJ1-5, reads DSGVTQTPKHLITATGQRVTLRCSPRSGDLSVYWYQQSLDQGLQFLIQYYNGEERAKGNILERFSAQQFPDLHSELNLSSLELGDSALYFCASSVGEFNQPQHFGDGTRLSIL.

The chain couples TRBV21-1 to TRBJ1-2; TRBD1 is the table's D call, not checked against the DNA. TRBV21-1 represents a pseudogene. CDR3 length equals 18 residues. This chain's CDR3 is CASSKIHLNSAGNYGYTF. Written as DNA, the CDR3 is TGTGCCAGCAGCAAAATCCACCTAAATTCGGCAGGGAACTATGGCTACACCTTC.

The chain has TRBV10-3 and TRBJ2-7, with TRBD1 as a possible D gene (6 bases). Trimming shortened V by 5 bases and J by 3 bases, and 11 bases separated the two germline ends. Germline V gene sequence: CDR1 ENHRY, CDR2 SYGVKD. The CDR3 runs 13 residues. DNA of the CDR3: TGTGCCATCAGTACAGGACAGAACTACGAGCAGTACGTC. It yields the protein CAISTGQNYEQYV.

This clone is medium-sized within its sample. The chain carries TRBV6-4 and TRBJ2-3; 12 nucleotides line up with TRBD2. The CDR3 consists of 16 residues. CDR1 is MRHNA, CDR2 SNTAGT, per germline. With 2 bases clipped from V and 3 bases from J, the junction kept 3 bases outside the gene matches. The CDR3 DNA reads TGTGCCAGCAGTGACGCTAGCGGGGGGGCGACAGATACGCAGTATTTT. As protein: CASSDASGGATDTQYF.

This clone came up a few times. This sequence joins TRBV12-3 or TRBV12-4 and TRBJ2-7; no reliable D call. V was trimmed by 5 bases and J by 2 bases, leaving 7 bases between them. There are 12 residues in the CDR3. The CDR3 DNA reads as TGTGCCAGCAGTCTTTCCCCCTACGAGCAGTACTTC. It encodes CASSLSPYEQYF.

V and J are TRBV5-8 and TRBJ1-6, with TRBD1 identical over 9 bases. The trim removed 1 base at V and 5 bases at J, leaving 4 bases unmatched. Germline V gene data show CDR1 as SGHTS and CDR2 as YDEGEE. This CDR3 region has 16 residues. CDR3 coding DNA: TGTGCCAGCAGCTTGAACAGGGGGCGGGATAATTCACCCCTCCACTTT. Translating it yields CASSLNRGRDNSPLHF.

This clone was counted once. The CDR3 region has the DNA TGTGCCAGCAGCGGAATTACTGGCGGGGGGGCCACGGATACGCAGTATTTT. Its translation is CASSGITGGGATDTQYF. The gene calls are TRBV7-9 and TRBJ2-3; 9 nucleotides match TRBD2. The CDR3 contains 17 residues. V dropped 5 bases and J dropped 6; count of bases not matched to a gene: 15. The V gene's germline CDR1 is SEHNR and CDR2 FQNEAQ (reference sequence).

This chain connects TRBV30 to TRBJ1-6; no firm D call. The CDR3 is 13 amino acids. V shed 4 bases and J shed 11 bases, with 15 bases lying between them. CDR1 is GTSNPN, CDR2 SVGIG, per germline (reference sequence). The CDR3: CAWTTQLGTPLHF. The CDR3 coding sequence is TGTGCCTGGACCACACAACTCGGGACACCCCTCCACTTT.

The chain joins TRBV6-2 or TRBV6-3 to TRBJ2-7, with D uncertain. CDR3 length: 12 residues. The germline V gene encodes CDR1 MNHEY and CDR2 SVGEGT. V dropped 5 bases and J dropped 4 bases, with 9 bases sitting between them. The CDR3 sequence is CASSVGVYEQYF. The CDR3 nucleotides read TGTGCCAGCAGTGTTGGGGTTTACGAGCAGTACTTC.

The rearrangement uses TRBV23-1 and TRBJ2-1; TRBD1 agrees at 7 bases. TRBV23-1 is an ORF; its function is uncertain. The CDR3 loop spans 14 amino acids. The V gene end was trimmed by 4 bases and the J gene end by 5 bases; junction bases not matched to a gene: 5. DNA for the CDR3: TGCGCCAGCAGTCCTGGGGACAGCGACAATGAGCAGTTCTTC. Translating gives CASSPGDSDNEQFF.

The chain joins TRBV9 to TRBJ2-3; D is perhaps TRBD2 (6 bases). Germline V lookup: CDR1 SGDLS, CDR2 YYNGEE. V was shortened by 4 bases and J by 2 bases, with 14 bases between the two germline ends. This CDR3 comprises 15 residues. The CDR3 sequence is CASSPRGLFTDTQYF. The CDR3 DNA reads TGTGCCAGCAGCCCGCGGGGACTTTTCACAGATACGCAGTATTTT.

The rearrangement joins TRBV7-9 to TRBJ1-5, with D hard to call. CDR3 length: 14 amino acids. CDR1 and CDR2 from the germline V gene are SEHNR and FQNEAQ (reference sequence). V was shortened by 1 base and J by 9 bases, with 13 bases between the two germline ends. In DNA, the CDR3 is TGTGCCAGCAGCTTAGTGGCGGCAGGCGGGCCCCAGCATTTT. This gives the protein CASSLVAAGGPQHF.

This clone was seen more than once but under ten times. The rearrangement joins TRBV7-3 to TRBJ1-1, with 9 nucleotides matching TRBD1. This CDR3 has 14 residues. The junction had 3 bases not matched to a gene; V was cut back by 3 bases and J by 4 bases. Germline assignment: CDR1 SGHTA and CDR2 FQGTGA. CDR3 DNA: TGTGCCAGCAGCTTGACAGGGGGGGTCACTGAAGCTTTCTTT. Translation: CASSLTGGVTEAFF.

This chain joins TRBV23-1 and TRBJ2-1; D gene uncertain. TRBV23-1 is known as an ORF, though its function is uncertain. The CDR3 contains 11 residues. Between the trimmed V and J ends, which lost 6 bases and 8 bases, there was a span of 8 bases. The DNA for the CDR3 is TGCGCCAGCAGGCCCTTTCATGAGCAGTTCTTC. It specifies CASRPFHEQFF.